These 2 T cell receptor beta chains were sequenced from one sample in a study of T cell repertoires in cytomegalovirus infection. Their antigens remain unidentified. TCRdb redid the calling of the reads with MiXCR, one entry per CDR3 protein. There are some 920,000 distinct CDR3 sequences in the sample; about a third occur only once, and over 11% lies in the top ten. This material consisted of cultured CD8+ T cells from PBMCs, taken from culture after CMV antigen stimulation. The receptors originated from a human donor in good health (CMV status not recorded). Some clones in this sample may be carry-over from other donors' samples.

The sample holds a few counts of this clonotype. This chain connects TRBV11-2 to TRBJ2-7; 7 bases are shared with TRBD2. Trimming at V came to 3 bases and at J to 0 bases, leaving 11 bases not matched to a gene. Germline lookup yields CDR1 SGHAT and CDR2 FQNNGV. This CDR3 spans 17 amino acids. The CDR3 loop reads CASSFGVGGRYSYEQYF. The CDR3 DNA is TGTGCCAGCAGCTTCGGCGTCGGCGGGAGATACTCCTACGAGCAGTACTTC.

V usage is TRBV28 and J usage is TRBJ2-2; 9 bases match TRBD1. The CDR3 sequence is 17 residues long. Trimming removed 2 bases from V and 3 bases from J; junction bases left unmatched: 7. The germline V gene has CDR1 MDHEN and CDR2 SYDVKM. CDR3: CASSLGTGPSDTGELFF. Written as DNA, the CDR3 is TGTGCCAGCAGTTTAGGGACAGGGCCCTCGGACACCGGGGAGCTGTTTTTT.